Shown below are 32 T cell receptor beta chains from a single sample sequenced in a study of molecular identifiers for immune sequencing clone quantification. MiXCR, run by TCRdb on the PCR reads, gives a single entry per CDR3 protein. Among hundreds of thousands of distinct CDR3 sequences listed, less than 30% were seen once. What was sequenced was naive CD8+ T cells from blood, with Jurkat cell RNA spiked in. Sample subset: FACS-sorted CD8+CD4-CCR7+CD45RA+ naive T cells. These receptors were obtained from a human donor in good health. Some libraries in this study had Jurkat cell RNA spiked in.

V and J are TRBV4-1 and TRBJ1-3; D ambiguous. The V and J ends lost 1 base and 0 bases respectively, with 7 bases between them. The CDR3 contains 15 residues. Germline V gene lookup returns CDR1 MGHRA and CDR2 YSYEKL. As DNA, the CDR3 is TGCGCCAGCAGCCAAGCTCCGATCTCTGGAAACACCATATATTTT. It codes for CASSQAPISGNTIYF.

This clonotype was counted ten times or more. The V gene is TRBV5-1, the J gene TRBJ2-5; 11 bases match TRBD2. The trim removed 5 bases at V and 4 bases at J, leaving 13 bases unmatched. The CDR3 runs to 17 residues. Germline CDR1 reads SGHRS; CDR2 reads YFSETQ. CDR3: CASSNLASGGPGETQYF. In nucleotides, the CDR3 is TGCGCCAGCAGTAACTTGGCTAGCGGGGGGCCGGGAGAGACCCAGTACTTC.

This clonotype was seen a handful of times. J is TRBJ2-5 and V is TRBV11-2; D may be TRBD2 (6 bases). V was trimmed by 5 bases and J by 1 base, leaving 14 bases between them. The length of the CDR3 is 15 residues. Germline assignment: CDR1 SGHAT and CDR2 FQNNGV. The CDR3, as DNA: TGTGCCAGCAGCCCGCAGACTAGGCGCCAAGAGACCCAGTACTTC. Residues: CASSPQTRRQETQYF. Variable domain in full (rest from reference TRBV11-2 and TRBJ2-5): EAGVAQSPRYKIIEKRQSVAFWCNPISGHATLYWYQQILGQGPKLLIQFQNNGVVDDSQLPKDRFSAERLKGVDSTLKIQPAKLEDSAVYLCASSPQTRRQETQYFGPGTRLLVL.

In this sample, this clonotype turned up a few times. This chain uses TRBV20-1 with TRBJ2-3, with D hard to call. Trimming took 5 bases from V and 4 from J, leaving 10 bases between them. The CDR3 extends over 12 amino acids. Germline V gene sequence: CDR1 DFQATT, CDR2 SNEGSKA (reference sequence). The CDR3 spells CSAPDGADTQYF. For the CDR3, the DNA is TGCAGTGCTCCCGATGGGGCAGATACGCAGTATTTT.

This clonotype was seen only a few times. This chain uses TRBV27 with TRBJ1-2, with D tentatively TRBD1 (6 bases). The germline V gene encodes CDR1 MNHEY and CDR2 SMNVEV (reference sequence). The ends were cut back, 3 bases at V and 8 bases at J, with 16 bases in the middle. The CDR3 is 14 residues long. CDR3 sequence reads: CASSFRGGSFGYTF. The DNA for the CDR3 is TGTGCCAGCAGTTTCAGGGGCGGCAGTTTCGGCTACACCTTC.

This chain connects TRBV20-1 to TRBJ2-7, with no clear D. The V and J ends lost 0 bases and 6 bases respectively, with 15 bases between them. CDR3 length: 14 residues. Looked up from germline, CDR1 is DFQATT and CDR2 is SNEGSKA (reference sequence). CDR3 amino acids: CSARDLSYWSEQYF. CDR3 nucleotide sequence: TGCAGTGCTAGAGATCTGAGTTATTGGAGCGAGCAGTACTTC.

The sample holds a few counts of this clonotype. The V gene is TRBV12-5, the J gene TRBJ2-5; TRBD2 aligns across 7 bases. Germline CDR1 and CDR2: LGHNT and FRNRAP. With 4 bases clipped from V and 5 bases from J, the junction kept 7 bases outside the gene matches. The CDR3 has 14 amino acids. The DNA for the CDR3 is TGTGCTAGTGGTTCCTGGGGAGGGGCGGAGACCCAGTACTTC. This gives the protein CASGSWGGAETQYF.

This chain links TRBV6-5 with TRBJ2-2; 10 bases are shared with TRBD2. CDR3 length: 16 residues. Germline V CDR1 and CDR2: MNHEY, SVGAGI. V dropped 0 bases and J dropped 6; count of bases not matched to a gene: 4. CDR3 in amino acids: CASSYSASGGAGELFF. In DNA form, the CDR3 reads TGTGCCAGCAGTTACTCGGCTAGCGGGGGAGCCGGGGAGCTGTTTTTT.

This clonotype was picked up one time. Just one base apart from a much larger clone, this may be a read error. The chain is built from TRBV28 and TRBJ1-4; no clear D. Germline V lookup: CDR1 MDHEN, CDR2 SYDVKM. This CDR3 is built from 16 residues. This CDR3 reads CASSDDLLGVNEKQFF. The CDR3 nucleotides read TGTGCCAGCAGCGATGACCTACTTGGGGTCAATGAAAAACAGTTTTTT.

This sequence joins TRBV7-9 and TRBJ2-2, with D maybe TRBD2 (5 bases). The V gene's germline CDR1 is SEHNR and CDR2 FQNEAQ (reference sequence). The CDR3 has 13 residues. Between the trimmed V and J ends, which lost 5 bases and 6 bases, there was a span of 10 bases. CDR3 in DNA: TGTGCCAGCAGCATGGACTTTGCCGGGGAGCTGTTTTTT. Translated: CASSMDFAGELFF. The variable domain in full, with the rest retrieved from reference TRBV7-9 and TRBJ2-2, is DTGVSQNPRHKITKRGQNVTFRCDPISEHNRLYWYRQTLGQGPEFLTYFQNEAQLEKSRLLSDRFSAERPKGSFSTLEIQRTEQGDSAMYLCASSMDFAGELFFGEGSRLTVL.

This chain connects TRBV3-1 to TRBJ1-2; D uncertain. The CDR3 consists of 17 residues. V lost 0 bases, J lost 5 bases, and 19 bases lay in between. The germline gives CDR1 LGHDT, CDR2 YNNKEL (reference sequence). The CDR3 DNA sequence: TGTGCCAGCAGCCAAGATGGGTCGGCACCGGGAAGATATGGCTACACCTTC. Protein product: CASSQDGSAPGRYGYTF.

CDR3 bases: TGTGCCGTCGCCCGGGGACGGGACCACTCCTACAATGAGCAGTTCTTC. Protein: CAVARGRDHSYNEQFF. V gene TRBV15 combines with J gene TRBJ2-1; D tentatively fits TRBD1 or TRBD2 (5 bases each). Per germline, CDR1 LNHNV and CDR2 YYDKDF (reference sequence). The CDR3 covers 16 residues. V was cut by 11 bases and J by 0 bases, with 20 bases left in between.

The DNA for the CDR3 is TGTGCCAGCAGTTACCCCCCCTCGGACAGGGGAGATGAGACCCAGTACTTC. Translation: CASSYPPSDRGDETQYF. The gene calls are TRBV6-6 and TRBJ2-5; 9 positions match TRBD1. Trimming cost V 2 bases and J 5 bases; bases outside gene matches: 12. This CDR3 region has 17 residues. In germline, CDR1 is MNHNY, CDR2 SVGAGI (reference sequence).

The rearrangement uses TRBV27 and TRBJ2-7; 11 bases agree with TRBD1. The CDR3 is made up of 14 amino acids. The germline CDR1 and CDR2 sequences are MNHEY and SMNVEV (reference sequence). With V trimmed by 5 bases and J by 6 bases, 6 bases remained unmatched. Here the CDR3 DNA reads TGTGCCAGCAGTCTATACGGACAGGGGGCCGAGCAGTACTTC. Protein: CASSLYGQGAEQYF.

This clonotype was observed at least ten times. The CDR3 nucleotides are TGTGCCAGCAGCCGTCTCGACGGAGACACAGATACGCAGTATTTT. Its translation: CASSRLDGDTDTQYF. The V gene is TRBV9, the J gene TRBJ2-3; D unclear. This CDR3 is 15 amino acids long. From germline, CDR1 is SGDLS and CDR2 YYNGEE. Trimming pared 4 bases from V and 2 bases from J, leaving 14 bases between.

A remark on this clonotype: The junction and the germline gene differ at one end; a read error may be behind it. The chain recombines TRBV6-5 with TRBJ1-5, with 7 bases identical to TRBD1. Per germline, CDR1 MNHEY and CDR2 SVGAGI. The CDR3 length is 18 residues. CDR3 sequence (DNA): TGTGCCAGCAGTTACCAATGGACAGGACACTATAGCAATCAGCCCCCGCATTTT. Translated, it gives CASSYQWTGHYSNQPPHF.

The chain carries TRBV12-3 or TRBV12-4 and TRBJ1-2; D possibly corresponds to TRBD1 (6 bases). The CDR3 consists of 13 residues. V was clipped by 3 bases and J by 8 bases, with 13 bases between them. CDR3 DNA: TGTGCCAGCAGTTTTGTGGGGGCTCTCGGCTACACCTTC. Residues: CASSFVGALGYTF.

This clonotype was recorded at least ten times. V gene TRBV5-6 combines with J gene TRBJ2-3; D is perhaps TRBD2 (6 bases). V lost 3 bases and J 1 base, leaving 12 bases between the germline ends. There are 15 residues in the CDR3. The germline V gene has CDR1 SGHDT and CDR2 YYEEEE. The chain's CDR3 is CASSYQGTGTDTQYF. The CDR3 DNA sequence: TGTGCCAGCAGCTACCAAGGGACTGGCACAGATACGCAGTATTTT.

This sequence joins TRBV7-3 and TRBJ2-5; TRBD2 matches 8 bases. CDR3 length: 14 amino acids. With V trimmed by 4 bases and J by 5 bases, 6 bases remained unmatched. Germline CDR1 reads SGHTA; CDR2 reads FQGTGA. The CDR3 region has the DNA TGTGCCAGCAGCTCCAGCGGGAGTGACGAGACCCAGTACTTC. Its protein product is CASSSSGSDETQYF. Full variable domain (missing parts from reference TRBV7-3 and TRBJ2-5): GAGVSQTPSNKVTEKGKYVELRCDPISGHTALYWYRQSLGQGPEFLIYFQGTGAADDSGLPNDRFFAVRPEGSVSTLKIQRTERGDSAVYLCASSSSGSDETQYFGPGTRLLVL.

The sample holds a few counts of this clonotype. The J gene is TRBJ1-3, the V gene TRBV9, with unresolved D. Germline assignment: CDR1 SGDLS and CDR2 YYNGEE. The V end was cut by 0 bases, the J end by 0 bases, with 10 bases between. This CDR3 region has 16 residues. The CDR3 nucleotides are TGTGCCAGCAGCGTAGAACGGGTGAGCTCTGGAAACACCATATATTTT. Its translation: CASSVERVSSGNTIYF.

This clonotype was seen a few times. One junction end disagrees with the germline gene, perhaps due to a read error. The chain has TRBV6-2 or TRBV6-3 and TRBJ2-7; tentatively, D is TRBD2 (6 bases). This CDR3 has 13 amino acids. CDR1 and CDR2 (germline): MNHEY, SVGEGT. CDR3 in DNA: TGTGCCAGCAGTTACGGTAGCGGCTACGAGCGGTACTTC. Its translation is CASSYGSGYERYF.

V is TRBV15 and J is TRBJ2-5, with 12 bases fitting TRBD1. J was trimmed by 5 bases and V by 1 base; bases with no gene match: 5. Per germline, CDR1 LNHNV and CDR2 YYDKDF (reference sequence). The CDR3 totals 16 residues. The CDR3 coding sequence is TGTGCCACCAGCAGAGCCGGGACAGGGGGCGAGGAGACCCAGTACTTC. Amino acids: CATSRAGTGGEETQYF.

With regard to this clonotype: This may be a read error, as it is one base from a much larger clone. This rearrangement joins TRBV4-3 to TRBJ1-5; D not resolved. The CDR3 sequence is 15 residues long. Per germline, CDR1 LGHNA and CDR2 YSLEER. The CDR3 DNA sequence: TGCGCCAGCAGCCAAGATACGGCGGGCAATCCGCCCCAGCATTTT. The encoded protein is CASSQDTAGNPPQHF.

This clonotype was observed many times. The J gene is TRBJ1-1, the V gene TRBV12-3 or TRBV12-4; D call uncertain. V shed 3 bases and J shed 7 bases, with 9 bases lying between them. The CDR3 loop spans 12 amino acids. In nucleotides, the CDR3 is TGTGCCAGCAGTTTTGGGAGGGTTGAAGCTTTCTTT. Encoded protein: CASSFGRVEAFF.

In the case of this clonotype: Given a much more abundant clone one base away, this may be a read error. This sequence joins TRBV7-6 and TRBJ2-4, with D hard to call. The CDR3 consists of 14 residues. Germline V gives CDR1 SGHVS, CDR2 FNYEAQ. The CDR3, as DNA: TGTGCCAGCGGCTTAGTGGGCCCCAAGGACATTCAGTACTTC. Amino acids: CASGLVGPKDIQYF.

As to this clonotype: Relative to the germline gene, one junction end is altered; a read error may explain this. The chain carries TRBV7-3 and TRBJ1-1; D ambiguous. Looked up from germline, CDR1 is SGHTA and CDR2 is FQGTGA. The CDR3 has 16 amino acids. The CDR3 reads CPSSLTAAGLNTEAFF. The CDR3, as DNA: TGTCCCAGCAGCTTAACTGCCGCGGGCCTGAACACTGAAGCTTTCTTT. Full variable domain (missing parts from reference TRBV7-3 and TRBJ1-1): GAGVSQTPSNKVTEKGKYVELRCDPISGHTALYWYRQSLGQGPEFLIYFQGTGAADDSGLPNDRFFAVRPEGSVSTLKIQRTERGDSAVYLCPSSLTAAGLNTEAFFGQGTRLTVV.

Worth noting for this clonotype: It may be a read error: a sequence one base away is much more abundant. The chain recombines TRBV27 with TRBJ2-3; D ambiguous. CDR1 is MNHEY, CDR2 SMNVEV, per germline (reference sequence). CDR3 size: 12 residues. V was shortened by 2 bases and J by 5 bases, with 5 bases between the two germline ends. The CDR3 nucleotides read TGTGCCAGCAGTTTAGCGAAAGATACGCAGTATTTT. It translates to CASSLAKDTQYF.

This clonotype was seen more than once but under ten times. The CDR3 protein is CASSDSAGGHNEQFF. CDR3 nucleotide sequence: TGTGCCAGCAGTGACTCTGCAGGGGGCCACAATGAGCAGTTCTTC. V and J are TRBV6-4 and TRBJ2-1; 8 nucleotides agree with TRBD1. This CDR3 comprises 15 residues. Germline V gives CDR1 MRHNA, CDR2 SNTAGT. After removal of 0 bases from V and 5 bases from J, the junction contained 3 bases not matched to a gene.

Details on this clonotype: Compared with germline, one end of the junction differs, possibly owing to a read error. V and J are TRBV27 and TRBJ2-3; D not resolved. The length of the CDR3 is 14 residues. Germline CDR1 reads MNHEY; CDR2 reads SMNVEV (reference sequence). The CDR3 region is CASSAMTLGDTQYF. DNA of the CDR3: TGTGCCAGCAGTGCTATGACACTTGGAGATACCCAGTATTTT.

V and J are TRBV2 and TRBJ2-2; D unclear. The CDR3 runs to 14 residues. Germline loops: CDR1 SNHLY, CDR2 FYNNEI. V was cut by 10 bases and J by 0 bases, with 12 bases left in between. The CDR3 DNA sequence: TGTGCCATTGGACGAAGCACGAACACCGGGGAGCTGTTTTTT. Its protein product is CAIGRSTNTGELFF.

This clonotype has a count of ten or more. The V gene is TRBV3-1, the J gene TRBJ1-4; TRBD1 is a possible D gene (5 bases). Trimming took off 4 bases at V and 7 bases at J, with 13 bases between the two ends. Germline V lookup: CDR1 LGHDT, CDR2 YNNKEL (reference sequence). CDR3 size: 14 residues. CDR3 residues: CASSPLLGTEKLFF. The CDR3 DNA reads TGTGCCAGCAGCCCTCTACTCGGGACTGAAAAACTGTTTTTT.

Remarks on this clonotype: A junction boundary mismatches the germline segment, possibly from a read error. This chain links TRBV10-1 with TRBJ2-7; D is unclear. Germline lookup yields CDR1 WNHNN and CDR2 SYGVQD (reference sequence). CDR3 size: 13 residues. CDR3 coding DNA: TGCGCCGGCAGTGGGAAGCCGTGGGACGAGCAGTACTTC. The encoded protein is CAGSGKPWDEQYF.